The 22 T cell receptor beta chains given below trace back to one sample, sequenced in a study of cytomegalovirus exposure and HLA in healthy donors. Repertoires were generated with immunoSEQ multiplex PCR, while TCRdb's copy carries only in-frame clones and drops some. The repertoire includes about 160,000 clones, nearly 90% of them detected once, and 4.2% sits in the top ten. The sequencing input was PBMCs. All receptors come from a man aged 18 to 35 in good health and CMV-seropositive.

The genes are TRBV2 and TRBJ2-7; 7 bases are shared with TRBD1. This CDR3 has 14 residues. The ends lost 6 bases at V and 2 bases at J; junction bases unmatched: 7. Germline V CDR1 and CDR2: SNHLY, FYNNEI. The CDR3 nucleotides read TGTGCCAGCAGGGACCCGGGACAGACCTACGAGCAGTACTTC. Translated: CASRDPGQTYEQYF.

The chain joins TRBV5-1 to TRBJ1-1; 7 positions agree with TRBD1. Looked up from germline, CDR1 is SGHRS and CDR2 is YFSETQ. V dropped 4 bases and J dropped 6; count of bases not matched to a gene: 9. This CDR3 is 14 amino acids long. The CDR3 loop is CASSPLTGAAEAFF. CDR3 nucleotide sequence: TGCGCCAGCAGCCCCTTAACAGGGGCGGCTGAAGCTTTCTTT.

The chain uses TRBV4-1 and TRBJ2-5; 7 nucleotides agree with TRBD2. The CDR3 is 14 residues long. Trimming cost V 4 bases and J 1 base; bases outside gene matches: 3. CDR1 is MGHRA, CDR2 YSYEKL, per germline. The CDR3 here is CASSPSSGQETQYF. CDR3 nucleotide sequence: TGCGCCAGCAGCCCGTCTAGCGGCCAAGAGACCCAGTACTTC.

This clone was counted a few times. This chain joins TRBV28 and TRBJ2-5, with D maybe TRBD2 (6 bases). Germline CDR1 is MDHEN and CDR2 is SYDVKM. The CDR3 has 17 residues. V was pared by 6 bases and J by 1 base, with 21 bases between. The CDR3 sequence: CASRPDSFSGLQETQYF. CDR3 in DNA: TGTGCCAGCAGGCCCGACTCCTTTAGCGGACTCCAAGAGACCCAGTACTTC.

The chain recombines TRBV7-9 with TRBJ2-7; 7 bases agree with TRBD2. The trim removed 7 bases at V and 5 bases at J, leaving 14 bases unmatched. This CDR3 region has 15 residues. CDR1 is SEHNR and CDR2 is FQNEAQ in the germline V gene (reference sequence). The CDR3 reads CASTLGYGRWDEQYF. The CDR3 DNA is TGTGCCAGCACCCTTGGGTACGGGAGGTGGGACGAGCAGTACTTC.

This sequence joins TRBV21-1 and TRBJ2-3; the table gives TRBD2 as D, unverified against the DNA. TRBV21-1 is recorded as a pseudogene. The CDR3 is 13 residues long. DNA of the CDR3: TGTGCCAGCAGCCGAAGCAGCACAGATACGCAGTATTTT. Amino acids: CASSRSSTDTQYF.

This chain uses TRBV5-1 with TRBJ1-2, with TRBD1 matching over 7 bases. The CDR3 totals 14 residues. The junction had 5 bases not matched to a gene; V was cut back by 0 bases and J by 6 bases. Germline-derived CDR1 and CDR2 are SGHRS and YFSETQ. The CDR3, as DNA: TGCGCCAGCAGCTTGGTGGAGGGGGCAGATGGCTACACCTTC. This gives the protein CASSLVEGADGYTF.

This rearrangement joins TRBV2 to TRBJ1-2; D uncertain. Germline V lookup: CDR1 SNHLY, CDR2 FYNNEI. CDR3 length equals 12 residues. V lost 5 bases, J lost 13 bases, and 17 bases lay in between. The DNA of the CDR3 is TGTGCCAGCAGTTTTGGACGGACCGGGGTCACCTTC. Translating it yields CASSFGRTGVTF.

The rearrangement uses TRBV7-9 and TRBJ2-1; 9 bases fit TRBD1. After removal of 1 base from V and 4 bases from J, the junction contained 2 bases not matched to a gene. The CDR3 has 15 amino acids. Germline V CDR1 and CDR2: SEHNR, FQNEAQ (reference sequence). CDR3 sequence reads: CASSLGGTGYNEQFF. As DNA, the CDR3 is TGTGCCAGCAGCTTAGGAGGGACAGGGTACAATGAGCAGTTCTTC. The full variable domain, rest sourced from reference TRBV7-9 and TRBJ2-1, is DTGVSQNPRHKITKRGQNVTFRCDPISEHNRLYWYRQTLGQGPEFLTYFQNEAQLEKSRLLSDRFSAERPKGSFSTLEIQRTEQGDSAMYLCASSLGGTGYNEQFFGPGTRLTVL.

The J gene is TRBJ2-1, the V gene TRBV29-1; TRBD2 matches 15 bases. The CDR3 loop spans 18 amino acids. The germline gives CDR1 SQVTM, CDR2 ANQGSEA. V was pared by 8 bases and J by 3 bases, with 14 bases of the junction left unmatched. This chain's CDR3 is CSTQGGLAGGLLYNEQFF. CDR3 nucleotide sequence: TGCAGCACCCAAGGGGGACTAGCGGGAGGTTTGCTCTACAATGAGCAGTTCTTC.

The rearrangement joins TRBV7-3 to TRBJ2-1, with TRBD1 matching 10 bases. The germline gives CDR1 SGHTA, CDR2 FQGTGA. This CDR3 contains 14 residues. V lost 5 bases, J lost 9 bases, and 7 bases stayed unmatched. The CDR3 protein is CASSTGQGSSEQFF. The CDR3 nucleotides read TGTGCCAGCAGCACGGGACAGGGGTCCAGTGAGCAGTTCTTC. Combining the CDR3 with reference TRBV7-3 and TRBJ2-1 gives the whole variable domain GAGVSQTPSNKVTEKGKYVELRCDPISGHTALYWYRQSLGQGPEFLIYFQGTGAADDSGLPNDRFFAVRPEGSVSTLKIQRTERGDSAVYLCASSTGQGSSEQFFGPGTRLTVL.

The chain couples TRBV15 to TRBJ2-1; 12 bases match TRBD2. Germline loops: CDR1 LNHNV, CDR2 YYDKDF (reference sequence). J lost 10 bases, V lost 3 bases, and 10 bases had no gene match. The CDR3 sequence is 16 residues long. Here the CDR3 reads CATSSFLAGGPGEQFF. The DNA for the CDR3 is TGTGCCACCAGCAGTTTTCTAGCGGGAGGGCCAGGGGAGCAGTTCTTC.

The V and J genes are TRBV9 and TRBJ1-3; D is perhaps TRBD1 (6 bases). Trimming took 0 bases from V and 2 from J, leaving 12 bases between them. Germline assignment: CDR1 SGDLS and CDR2 YYNGEE. This CDR3 spans 16 amino acids. The CDR3 coding sequence is TGTGCCAGCAGCGTAGACCCAGGGGACACTGGAAACACCATATATTTT. This encodes CASSVDPGDTGNTIYF.

The chain uses TRBV7-6 and TRBJ1-1, with 9 bases aligning to TRBD1. Per the germline V gene, CDR1 is SGHVS and CDR2 is FNYEAQ. The CDR3 spans 13 residues. V shed 5 bases, J shed 4 bases, and the junction held 2 bases outside the gene matches. CDR3 bases: TGTGCCAGCAGCCCACAGGGGGCCACTGAAGCTTTCTTT. It codes for CASSPQGATEAFF. The full variable domain, in which reference TRBV7-6 and TRBJ1-1 provide the parts outside the CDR3, is GAGVSQSPRYKVTKRGQDVALRCDPISGHVSLYWYRQALGQGPEFLTYFNYEAQQDKSGLPNDRFSAERPEGSISTLTIQRTEQRDSAMYRCASSPQGATEAFFGQGTRLTVV.

This sequence joins TRBV19 and TRBJ2-7, with D maybe TRBD2 (6 bases). The V gene lost 5 bases and the J gene lost 7 bases, with 15 bases spanning the gap. CDR3 length: 13 residues. Germline CDR1 is LNHDA and CDR2 is SQIVND (reference sequence). The CDR3 is CASSVGGLGEQYF. The CDR3 DNA is TGTGCCAGTAGTGTAGGAGGGCTAGGGGAGCAGTACTTC.

The gene calls are TRBV7-8 and TRBJ2-3; no clear D gene. The CDR3 consists of 14 residues. Trimming cost V 4 bases and J 3 bases, with 11 bases left between them. CDR1 SGHVS and CDR2 FQNEAQ come from the germline V gene. The CDR3 nucleotides are TGTGCCAGCAGCTCGCGAGGTAGTACAGATACGCAGTATTTT. It is translated as CASSSRGSTDTQYF.

The chain carries TRBV5-4 and TRBJ2-1; 10 positions agree with TRBD2. Trimming at V came to 2 bases and at J to 4 bases, leaving 3 bases not matched to a gene. This CDR3 is 15 amino acids long. From germline, CDR1 is SGHNT and CDR2 YYREEE (reference sequence). The CDR3: CASSLGLAAYNEQFF. CDR3 sequence (DNA): TGTGCCAGCAGCTTAGGACTAGCGGCTTACAATGAGCAGTTCTTC.

The chain has TRBV11-3 and TRBJ2-7; D call uncertain. V was trimmed by 4 bases and J by 3 bases, leaving 10 bases between them. From germline, CDR1 is SGHNT and CDR2 YENEEA. The CDR3 runs 13 residues. The CDR3 DNA follows: TGTGCCAGCAGCTCCAACTTTTACTACGAGCAGTACTTC. Its protein product is CASSSNFYYEQYF. Full variable domain (rest looked up from reference TRBV11-3 and TRBJ2-7): EAGVVQSPRYKIIEKKQPVAFWCNPISGHNTLYWYLQNLGQGPELLIRYENEEAVDDSQLPKDRFSAERLKGVDSTLKIQPAELGDSAVYLCASSSNFYYEQYFGPGTRLTVT.

The CDR3: CASSILAGFYEQFF. The CDR3 coding sequence is TGTGCCAGTAGTATACTAGCGGGTTTCTATGAGCAGTTCTTC. The J gene is TRBJ2-1, the V gene TRBV19; 8 bases map to TRBD2. Germline V gene lookup returns CDR1 LNHDA and CDR2 SQIVND (reference sequence). V shed 2 bases, J shed 8 bases, and the junction held 5 bases outside the gene matches. The CDR3 is 14 amino acids.

The chain employs TRBV9 and TRBJ2-3; D is unresolved. Trimming left V 0 bases short and J 4 bases short, with 15 bases between. The CDR3 length is 16 residues. From germline, CDR1 is SGDLS and CDR2 YYNGEE. The CDR3 protein is CASSVESRLASDTQYF. The CDR3 DNA reads TGTGCCAGCAGCGTAGAGTCCCGCTTAGCTTCAGATACGCAGTATTTT.

This sequence joins TRBV19 and TRBJ2-7, with D possibly TRBD1 on 5 matching bases. V lost 7 bases and J 0 bases, leaving 16 bases between the germline ends. Germline CDR1 reads LNHDA; CDR2 reads SQIVND (reference sequence). The CDR3 consists of 15 residues. CDR3 residues: CASTRGAGLSYEQYF. CDR3 nucleotide sequence: TGTGCCAGTACTAGGGGCGCAGGTCTCTCCTACGAGCAGTACTTC.

The chain has TRBV19 and TRBJ1-1, with TRBD1 matching over 7 bases. J was trimmed by 10 bases and V by 5 bases; bases with no gene match: 7. This CDR3 region has 12 residues. Germline assignment: CDR1 LNHDA and CDR2 SQIVND (reference sequence). CDR3 nucleotides: TGTGCCAGTAGTGTCCGGGACAGCGGAGCTTTCTTT. Amino acid sequence: CASSVRDSGAFF.